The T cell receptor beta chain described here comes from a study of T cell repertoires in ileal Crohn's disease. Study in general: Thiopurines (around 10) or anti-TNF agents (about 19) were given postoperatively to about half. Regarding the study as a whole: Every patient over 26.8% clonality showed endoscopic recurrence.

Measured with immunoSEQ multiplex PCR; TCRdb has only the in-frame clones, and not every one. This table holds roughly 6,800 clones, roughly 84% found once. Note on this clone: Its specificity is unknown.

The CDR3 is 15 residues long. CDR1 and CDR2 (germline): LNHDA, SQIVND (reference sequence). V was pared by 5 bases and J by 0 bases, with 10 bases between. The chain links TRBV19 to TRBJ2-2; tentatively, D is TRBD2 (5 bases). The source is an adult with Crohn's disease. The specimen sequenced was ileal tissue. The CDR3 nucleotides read TGTGCCAGTAGTGCTGACTACGCGAACACCGGGGAGCTGTTTTTT. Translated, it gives CASSADYANTGELFF.